The 25 T cell receptor beta chains below all came from one sample that was sequenced in a study of technical replicates of blood from a handful of donors. Only in-frame clones appear in the TCRdb table, and some are missing; sequencing was by immunoSEQ multiplex PCR. The data hold approximately 92,000 clones, with 95% observed a single time. Source material: T cells isolated from PBMCs. These receptors all stem from a human donor in good health.

This chain links TRBV7-8 with TRBJ2-5; 10 bases are shared with TRBD2. The V gene's germline CDR1 is SGHVS and CDR2 FQNEAQ. The CDR3 runs to 21 residues. V shed 1 base, J shed 3 bases, and the junction held 20 bases outside the gene matches. CDR3 loop: CASSLDGMVAGGLVFEETQYF. CDR3 nucleotide sequence: TGTGCCAGCAGCTTAGATGGAATGGTAGCGGGGGGCCTGGTTTTTGAAGAGACCCAGTACTTC.

The rearrangement links TRBV6-4 to TRBJ1-6, with D unresolved. With 4 bases removed from V and 9 bases from J, the gap between germline ends came to 10 bases. This CDR3 is 13 amino acids long. The germline gives CDR1 MRHNA, CDR2 SNTAGT. The CDR3, as DNA: TGTGCCAGCAGTGCAGGAATGGGTTCACCCCTCCACTTT. Translation gives CASSAGMGSPLHF.

This clone was seen a single time. V gene TRBV19 combines with J gene TRBJ2-7; 8 nucleotides line up with TRBD1. Germline CDR1 is LNHDA and CDR2 is SQIVND (reference sequence). CDR3 length: 15 residues. After removal of 1 base from V and 5 bases from J, the junction contained 7 bases not matched to a gene. CDR3 protein: CASSIATGGIDEQYF. CDR3 DNA: TGTGCCAGTAGTATAGCCACAGGGGGTATTGACGAGCAGTACTTC.

This clone was observed once. The chain uses TRBV27 and TRBJ2-7, with D perhaps matching TRBD2 (6 bases). The germline gives CDR1 MNHEY, CDR2 SMNVEV (reference sequence). The CDR3 contains 14 residues. Between the trimmed V and J ends, which lost 4 bases and 2 bases, there was a span of 12 bases. The CDR3: CASSSLRETYEQYF. The CDR3 region has the DNA TGTGCCAGCAGTTCCCTTCGGGAGACCTACGAGCAGTACTTC.

Note on this clone: Other DNA sequences within the sample encode an identical CDR3. This CDR3 is CAIRGSGDPYEQYF. CDR3 nucleotide sequence: TGTGCCATCAGGGGCTCGGGGGACCCCTACGAGCAGTACTTC. The gene calls are TRBV10-3 and TRBJ2-7; possible D gene TRBD2, 6 bases. The CDR3 runs 14 residues. V gave up 6 bases and J gave up 2 bases, with 14 bases separating them. Germline assignment: CDR1 ENHRY and CDR2 SYGVKD.

The V call is TRBV6-5, the J call TRBJ2-2; D remains ambiguous. V was shortened by 1 base and J by 4 bases, with 7 bases between the two germline ends. This CDR3 has 14 amino acids. Germline CDR1 is MNHEY and CDR2 is SVGAGI. The CDR3 DNA follows: TGTGCCAGCAGTTACTTACAGATCACCGGGGAGCTGTTTTTT. It translates to CASSYLQITGELFF.

The chain uses TRBV28 and TRBJ2-1, with TRBD2 identical over 8 bases. CDR3 size: 14 residues. CDR1 and CDR2 from the germline V gene are MDHEN and SYDVKM. V shed 4 bases, J shed 6 bases, and the junction held 5 bases outside the gene matches. The CDR3 nucleotides read TGTGCCAGCAGTTATGGGACTAGAGTCAATGAGCAGTTCTTC. Translation: CASSYGTRVNEQFF.

The chain recombines TRBV11-3 with TRBJ1-5; 7 bases map to TRBD1. The germline CDR1 and CDR2 sequences are SGHNT and YENEEA. The V gene end was trimmed by 5 bases and the J gene end by 1 base; junction bases not matched to a gene: 17. The CDR3 is made up of 19 amino acids. The CDR3 DNA follows: TGTGCCAGCAGCCGGAGAGGACAGGTAGGGATCCAAAGCAATCAGCCCCAGCATTTT. Amino acids: CASSRRGQVGIQSNQPQHF. Looking up the rest from reference TRBV11-3 and TRBJ1-5 gives the full variable domain: EAGVVQSPRYKIIEKKQPVAFWCNPISGHNTLYWYLQNLGQGPELLIRYENEEAVDDSQLPKDRFSAERLKGVDSTLKIQPAELGDSAVYLCASSRRGQVGIQSNQPQHFGDGTRLSIL.

This clone has only one observation. The chain is built from TRBV4-1 and TRBJ2-7; TRBD2 aligns across 11 bases. Germline V gene sequence: CDR1 MGHRA, CDR2 YSYEKL. J gave up 3 bases and V 4 bases, and 8 bases lay outside the gene matches. The CDR3 loop spans 16 amino acids. The CDR3 protein is CASSLLFSGGVYEQYF. The CDR3, as DNA: TGCGCCAGCAGCCTTTTATTTAGCGGGGGGGTCTACGAGCAGTACTTC.

This sequence joins TRBV5-1 and TRBJ2-3; TRBD2 aligns across 7 bases. The CDR3 is 15 amino acids. The germline CDR1 and CDR2 sequences are SGHRS and YFSETQ. V lost 7 bases, J lost 0 bases, and 8 bases stayed unmatched. The CDR3, as DNA: TGCGCCAGCGAAAGAGCGGGGACTAGCACAGATACGCAGTATTTT. This gives the protein CASERAGTSTDTQYF.

The chain carries TRBV25-1 and TRBJ2-3; D is perhaps TRBD2 (5 bases). V lost 8 bases and J lost 6, with 9 bases in between. The CDR3 totals 11 residues. CDR1 MGHDK and CDR2 SYGVNS come from the germline V gene. The CDR3 bases are TGTGCCAGCGGGAGTGGGGATACGCAGTATTTT. This sequence encodes CASGSGDTQYF.

This chain joins TRBV19 and TRBJ1-2; D perhaps matches TRBD1 (5 bases). Germline assignment: CDR1 LNHDA and CDR2 SQIVND (reference sequence). CDR3 size: 16 residues. The germline V and J ends were trimmed by 3 bases and 6 bases, with 20 bases remaining between them. CDR3 DNA sequence: TGTGCCAGTAGTATTGGGCCCGCGGAGGGGTGGCATGGCTACACCTTC. This encodes CASSIGPAEGWHGYTF.

About this clone itself: The junction does not match germline at one end; this may be a read error. V usage is TRBV13 and J usage is TRBJ1-2, with TRBD1 matching over 8 bases. The CDR3 covers 12 residues. Germline-derived CDR1 and CDR2 are PRHDT and FYEKMQ (reference sequence). CDR3 region: CASSPRTGPGSF. As DNA, the CDR3 is TGTGCCAGCAGCCCCAGGACAGGGCCTGGGAGTTTC. Full variable domain (remainder filled in from reference TRBV13 and TRBJ1-2): AAGVIQSPRHLIKEKRETATLKCYPIPRHDTVYWYQQGPGQDPQFLISFYEKMQSDKGSIPDRFSAQQFSDYHSELNMSSLELGDSALYFCASSPRTGPGSFGSGTRLTVV.

The V call is TRBV28, the J call TRBJ1-2, with TRBD1 matching 7 bases. This CDR3 contains 16 residues. Germline-derived CDR1 and CDR2 are MDHEN and SYDVKM. V gave up 2 bases and J gave up 2 bases; unmatched junction bases: 8. The chain's CDR3 is CASSLIGPGGNYGYTF. DNA of the CDR3: TGTGCCAGCAGTTTAATAGGTCCAGGGGGGAACTATGGCTACACCTTC.

This rearrangement joins TRBV11-3 to TRBJ1-1; 8 nucleotides align to TRBD1. The junction had 17 bases not matched to a gene; V was cut back by 4 bases and J by 1 base. Germline CDR1 SGHNT, CDR2 YENEEA. The CDR3 runs to 19 residues. CDR3 DNA sequence: TGTGCCAGCAGCTCTTATGAAGGGACAGGTCGGGACACGAACACTGAAGCTTTCTTT. Translated, it gives CASSSYEGTGRDTNTEAFF.

The rearrangement uses TRBV6-1 and TRBJ2-2, with D unclear. Germline CDR1 reads MNHNS; CDR2 reads SASEGT. V lost 6 bases and J lost 3, with 5 bases in between. This CDR3 is 12 amino acids long. As DNA, the CDR3 is TGTGCCAGCAGCCCTGACACCGGGGAGCTGTTTTTT. Translated: CASSPDTGELFF.

This clone appeared a single time. The chain joins TRBV19 to TRBJ2-3; no clear D gene. Germline CDR1 LNHDA, CDR2 SQIVND (reference sequence). Trimming shortened V by 6 bases and J by 6 bases, and 13 bases separated the two germline ends. The CDR3 runs 13 residues. CDR3 DNA: TGTGCCAGTAGATCCCCAAAGAGGGATACGCAGTATTTT. It yields the protein CASRSPKRDTQYF.

This clone has only one observation. This chain joins TRBV29-1 and TRBJ1-3; D call uncertain. This CDR3 comprises 11 residues. Germline CDR1 SQVTM, CDR2 ANQGSEA. V dropped 5 bases and J dropped 3 bases, with 5 bases sitting between them. CDR3 loop: CSVPGGNTIYF. The CDR3 bases are TGCAGCGTTCCCGGTGGAAACACCATATATTTT.

This clone was seen more than once but under ten times. The rearrangement joins TRBV7-9 to TRBJ1-1; no reliable D call. Germline assignment: CDR1 SEHNR and CDR2 FQNEAQ (reference sequence). Trimming removed 3 bases at V and 0 bases at J, with 5 bases between. The CDR3 has 13 amino acids. The CDR3 DNA reads TGTGCCAGCAGCTTTATAGTGAACACTGAAGCTTTCTTT. Translation: CASSFIVNTEAFF.

The table lists this clone with a count of one. This chain links TRBV7-9 with TRBJ1-5, with unresolved D. The V end was cut by 5 bases, the J end by 4 bases, with 6 bases between. Germline CDR1 reads SEHNR; CDR2 reads FQNEAQ (reference sequence). This CDR3 has 12 residues. CDR3 sequence: CASSGLNQPQHF. The CDR3 bases are TGTGCCAGCAGCGGCTTGAATCAGCCCCAGCATTTT.

The chain has TRBV28 and TRBJ2-2; D remains unclear. The CDR3 runs 13 residues. V lost 8 bases and J lost 0, with 7 bases in between. CDR1 and CDR2 (germline): MDHEN, SYDVKM. CDR3 amino acids: CASLTANTGELFF. The CDR3 nucleotides read TGTGCCAGCCTAACCGCGAACACCGGGGAGCTGTTTTTT.

V is TRBV2 and J is TRBJ1-1; D unresolved. Between the trimmed V and J ends, which lost 8 bases and 1 base, there was a span of 11 bases. Germline V gene sequence: CDR1 SNHLY, CDR2 FYNNEI. This CDR3 region has 13 residues. The CDR3 DNA reads TGTGCCAGCCGGATCTCGGGGAACACTGAAGCTTTCTTT. Amino acids: CASRISGNTEAFF.

The chain carries TRBV7-9 and TRBJ1-4, with 9 bases matching TRBD1. Germline V gene data show CDR1 as SEHNR and CDR2 as FQNEAQ (reference sequence). J gave up 3 bases and V 5 bases, and 13 bases lay outside the gene matches. CDR3 length: 18 amino acids. The CDR3 spells CASSNRQGVRVANEKLFF. The DNA for the CDR3 is TGTGCCAGCAGCAACAGACAGGGGGTGAGAGTGGCTAATGAAAAACTGTTTTTT.

This clone has just a few counts. The chain employs TRBV7-8 and TRBJ1-5; D is undetermined. The length of the CDR3 is 12 residues. The ends were cut back, 6 bases at V and 5 bases at J, with 8 bases in the middle. Germline V gene data show CDR1 as SGHVS and CDR2 as FQNEAQ. CDR3 region: CASSLEDQPQHF. Written as DNA, the CDR3 is TGTGCCAGCAGTCTGGAGGATCAGCCCCAGCATTTT.

The V and J genes are TRBV5-1 and TRBJ1-2, with D uncertain. Trimming cost V 0 bases and J 0 bases, with 9 bases left between them. CDR1 and CDR2 from the germline V gene are SGHRS and YFSETQ. The CDR3 totals 15 residues. CDR3 bases: TGCGCCAGCAGCTTGGGAGTGATATCTAACTATGGCTACACCTTC. Translation: CASSLGVISNYGYTF.